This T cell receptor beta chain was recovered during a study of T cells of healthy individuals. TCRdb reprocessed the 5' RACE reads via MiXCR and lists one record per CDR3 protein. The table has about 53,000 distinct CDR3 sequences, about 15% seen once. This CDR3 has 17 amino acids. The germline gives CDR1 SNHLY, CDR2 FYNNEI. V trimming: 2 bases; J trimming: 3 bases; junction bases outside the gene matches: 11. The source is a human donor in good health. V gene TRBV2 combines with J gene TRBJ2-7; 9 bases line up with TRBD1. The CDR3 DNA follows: TGTGCCAGCAGTGAATTTTCGGGACAGGGAACCTACTACGAGCAGTACTTC. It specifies CASSEFSGQGTYYEQYF. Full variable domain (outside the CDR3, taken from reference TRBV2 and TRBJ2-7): EPEVTQTPSHQVTQMGQEVILRCVPISNHLYFYWYRQILGQKVEFLVSFYNNEISEKSEIFDDQFSVERPDGSNFTLKIRSTKLEDSAMYFCASSEFSGQGTYYEQYFGPGTRLTVT.